The clone carrying this T cell receptor (beta chain) has ten or more counts. Its antigen remains unidentified. This specimen belongs to a study of cytomegalovirus exposure and HLA in healthy donors. Study-level findings and limits: In a later analysis, V- and J-gene trimming of beta chains associated with a DCLRE1C missense variant, replicated independently. Later analysis revealed greater clonal expansion in HLA-associated TCR beta chains than in equally common others.

Primers included in the PCR were 60 Vbeta and 13 Jbeta primers. Only in-frame clones appear in the TCRdb table, and some are missing; sequencing was by immunoSEQ multiplex PCR. The sample gives some 98,000 clones, around 67% of which show up once; roughly 2.5% is in the top ten. The source of this sequence is a man aged 45-65 years in good health and CMV-seronegative. The sample taken for sequencing was PBMCs.

The CDR3 DNA reads TGTGCCAGCAGACCCAGGACAGGGGGCCTTACGACTGAAGCTTTCTTT. It translates to CASRPRTGGLTTEAFF. The chain uses TRBV7-9 and TRBJ1-1, with TRBD1 matching 11 bases. CDR1 and CDR2 from the germline V gene are SEHNR and FQNEAQ (reference sequence). After removal of 6 bases from V and 5 bases from J, the junction contained 11 bases not matched to a gene. CDR3 size: 16 residues.